A selection of T cell receptor beta chains follows, all from one sample in a study of PD-1 blockade in classical Hodgkin lymphoma. Libraries were prepared by immunoSEQ multiplex PCR; TCRdb keeps only in-frame clonotypes and omits some of them. Of roughly 50,000 clones listed, nearly 90% were seen once; the top ten hold approximately 13%. Sequencing used peripheral blood mononuclear cells (PBMCs), obtained before the fourth cycle of nivolumab. The receptors here all came from a human donor with classical Hodgkin lymphoma. Each CDR3 is given with its conserved first and last residue. The order of the fields is CDR3 protein, CDR3 DNA, V gene, J gene, D gene. The D gene is left open where the match is weak.

cdr3_aa: CASSLAPFLSGQYF
cdr3_nt: TGTGCCAGCAGCTTAGCCCCTTTCCTATCGGGACAGTACTTC
v_call: TRBV11-2
j_call: TRBJ2-7
d_call: -

cdr3_aa: CASSVPTSGRAGEQFF
cdr3_nt: TGTGCCAGCAGCGTGCCTACTAGCGGGAGGGCCGGTGAGCAGTTCTTC
v_call: TRBV9
j_call: TRBJ2-1
d_call: TRBD2

cdr3_aa: CASRAGQGNSPLHF
cdr3_nt: TGTGCCAGCAGGGCAGGACAGGGTAATTCACCCCTCCACTTT
v_call: TRBV25-1
j_call: TRBJ1-6
d_call: TRBD1

cdr3_aa: CASSSTGGWGETQYF
cdr3_nt: TGCGCCAGCAGCTCAACAGGGGGCTGGGGAGAGACCCAGTACTTC
v_call: TRBV5-1
j_call: TRBJ2-5
d_call: TRBD1

cdr3_aa: CASSLLPGTANTEAFF
cdr3_nt: TGTGCTAGCAGCTTATTACCCGGGACAGCGAACACTGAAGCTTTCTTT
v_call: TRBV7-7
j_call: TRBJ1-1
d_call: TRBD1

cdr3_aa: CASGAQGESQPQHF
cdr3_nt: TGTGCTAGTGGTGCCCAGGGCGAAAGTCAGCCCCAGCATTTT
v_call: TRBV12-5
j_call: TRBJ1-5
d_call: -

cdr3_aa: CAISPGPQSGELFF
cdr3_nt: TGTGCCATCAGCCCGGGGCCTCAGTCCGGGGAGCTGTTTTTT
v_call: TRBV10-3
j_call: TRBJ2-2
d_call: -

cdr3_aa: CASSLGTSGRSEQFF
cdr3_nt: TGTGCCAGCAGCTTGGGGACTAGCGGGAGGTCGGAGCAGTTCTTC
v_call: TRBV5-4
j_call: TRBJ2-1
d_call: TRBD2

cdr3_aa: CASTSLAATTHEQFF
cdr3_nt: TGTGCCAGTACCTCACTAGCGGCTACAACGCATGAGCAGTTCTTC
v_call: TRBV19
j_call: TRBJ2-1
d_call: TRBD2

cdr3_aa: CASSLGDRGTWGYTF
cdr3_nt: TGTGCCAGCAGCTTAGGGGACAGGGGGACCTGGGGCTACACCTTC
v_call: TRBV7-9
j_call: TRBJ1-2
d_call: TRBD1

cdr3_aa: CAWTGFSYGYTF
cdr3_nt: TGTGCCTGGACGGGGTTCTCCTATGGCTACACCTTC
v_call: TRBV30
j_call: TRBJ1-2
d_call: -

cdr3_aa: CASTGGDYGYTF
cdr3_nt: TGTGCCAGCACGGGGGGGGACTATGGCTACACCTTC
v_call: TRBV6-5
j_call: TRBJ1-2
d_call: -

cdr3_aa: CASSFSGSEKLFF
cdr3_nt: TGTGCCAGCAGCTTTAGTGGGAGCGAAAAACTGTTTTTT
v_call: TRBV11-2
j_call: TRBJ1-4
d_call: -

cdr3_aa: CASRNRAPRKGAMRRRDSYNEQFF
cdr3_nt: TGTGCCAGCAGGAACCGAGCACCCCGAAAGGGAGCCATGAGGCGGAGGGATTCTTACAATGAGCAGTTCTTC
v_call: TRBV2
j_call: TRBJ2-1
d_call: -

cdr3_aa: CASRSGSGLAPRAGELFF
cdr3_nt: TGTGCCAGTAGAAGCGGTTCCGGACTAGCGCCCCGGGCCGGGGAGCTGTTTTTT
v_call: TRBV19
j_call: TRBJ2-2
d_call: TRBD2

cdr3_aa: CASRGQGIANTEAFF
cdr3_nt: TGTGCCAGCAGGGGACAGGGGATAGCGAACACTGAAGCTTTCTTT
v_call: TRBV2
j_call: TRBJ1-1
d_call: TRBD1

cdr3_aa: CASSESEGWDQETQYF
cdr3_nt: TGCGCCAGCAGTGAGTCGGAGGGTTGGGACCAAGAGACCCAGTACTTC
v_call: TRBV10-2
j_call: TRBJ2-5
d_call: -

cdr3_aa: CASSLSGEGYTF
cdr3_nt: TGTGCCAGCAGCTTGTCAGGTGAAGGCTACACCTTC
v_call: TRBV7-2
j_call: TRBJ1-2
d_call: -

cdr3_aa: CASSLYASTEAFF
cdr3_nt: TGTGCCAGCAGCTTATACGCGAGCACTGAAGCTTTCTTT
v_call: TRBV7-3
j_call: TRBJ1-1
d_call: -

cdr3_aa: CASSLGGTGLRNEKLFF
cdr3_nt: TGTGCCAGCAGCTTGGGTGGGACAGGGCTGCGAAATGAAAAACTGTTTTTT
v_call: TRBV5-4
j_call: TRBJ1-4
d_call: TRBD1